The rows below give T cell receptor beta chains drawn from one sample of a study of blood T cell repertoires in COVID-19. Clones were read by immunoSEQ multiplex PCR, and TCRdb kept only the in-frame ones, dropping some. The table records 60,000 to 85,000 clones, about 88% of them present only once. Material for sequencing was peripheral blood. The receptors come from a human donor in a cohort sampled during active COVID-19. Each CDR3 is given with its conserved first and last residue. The order of the fields is D gene, clone size, V gene, J gene, CDR3 protein, CDR3 DNA. D genes are given only for firm matches. Clone size is not always given. Where it is, it says once, few, many or a class for expanded clones.

D gene: .
clone size: once
V gene: TRBV5-4
J gene: TRBJ2-3
CDR3 protein: CASSPYGRLDTQYF
CDR3 DNA: TGTGCCAGCAGCCCGTACGGCCGACTAGATACGCAGTATTTT

D gene: .
clone size: .
V gene: TRBV6-2/TRBV6-3
J gene: TRBJ1-5
CDR3 protein: CASSFMDSGQPQHF
CDR3 DNA: TGTGCCAGCAGCTTCATGGACAGCGGTCAGCCCCAGCATTTT

D gene: TRBD1
clone size: .
V gene: TRBV7-9
J gene: TRBJ1-2
CDR3 protein: CASSHGGQGVAGGGYTF
CDR3 DNA: TGTGCCAGCAGCCACGGGGGACAGGGCGTAGCGGGAGGTGGCTACACCTTC

D gene: TRBD2
clone size: few
V gene: TRBV14
J gene: TRBJ2-3
CDR3 protein: CASSPPTKSGGKSTDTQYF
CDR3 DNA: TGTGCCAGCAGCCCGCCCACTAAAAGCGGGGGGAAGAGCACAGATACGCAGTATTTT

D gene: .
clone size: .
V gene: TRBV7-2
J gene: TRBJ2-1
CDR3 protein: CASSLYGSHNEQFF
CDR3 DNA: TGTGCCAGCAGCTTGTACGGGAGTCATAATGAGCAGTTCTTC

D gene: .
clone size: .
V gene: TRBV5-1
J gene: TRBJ1-1
CDR3 protein: CASSSPTRGTEAFF
CDR3 DNA: TGCGCCAGCAGCAGCCCTACCCGGGGGACTGAAGCTTTCTTT

D gene: TRBD1
clone size: .
V gene: TRBV5-1
J gene: TRBJ1-1
CDR3 protein: CASSRGTGTGTEAFF
CDR3 DNA: TGCGCCAGCAGCCGGGGGACAGGGACGGGAACTGAAGCTTTCTTT

D gene: .
clone size: .
V gene: TRBV5-1
J gene: TRBJ1-1
CDR3 protein: CASSWGRRNTEAFF
CDR3 DNA: TGCGCCAGCAGCTGGGGGCGACGAAACACTGAAGCTTTCTTT

D gene: TRBD2
clone size: .
V gene: TRBV11-2
J gene: TRBJ2-7
CDR3 protein: CASSRGGSTGFGEQYF
CDR3 DNA: TGTGCCAGCAGCCGGGGGGGAAGTACAGGGTTTGGCGAGCAGTACTTC

D gene: .
clone size: once
V gene: TRBV5-1
J gene: TRBJ2-7
CDR3 protein: CASSLAQGIPYEQYF
CDR3 DNA: TGCGCCAGCAGCTTGGCACAGGGTATCCCCTACGAGCAGTACTTC

D gene: TRBD1
clone size: .
V gene: TRBV7-6
J gene: TRBJ2-1
CDR3 protein: CASTQRGTGTYEQFF
CDR3 DNA: TGTGCCAGCACCCAAAGGGGGACAGGGACTTATGAGCAGTTCTTC

D gene: .
clone size: .
V gene: TRBV18
J gene: TRBJ2-3
CDR3 protein: CASSPVGASTDTQYF
CDR3 DNA: TGTGCCAGCTCACCAGTGGGAGCCTCCACAGATACGCAGTATTTT

D gene: TRBD1
clone size: .
V gene: TRBV5-5
J gene: TRBJ2-1
CDR3 protein: CASSQNIIQGSSYNEQFF
CDR3 DNA: TGTGCCAGCAGCCAAAACATAATACAGGGGAGCTCCTACAATGAGCAGTTCTTC

D gene: .
clone size: .
V gene: TRBV11-3
J gene: TRBJ2-7
CDR3 protein: CASSPRLSAAYEQYF
CDR3 DNA: TGTGCCAGCAGCCCACGCCTGAGCGCGGCCTACGAGCAGTACTTC

D gene: TRBD1
clone size: once
V gene: TRBV23-1
J gene: TRBJ1-1
CDR3 protein: CASSQDRGAEAFF
CDR3 DNA: TGCGCCAGCAGTCAGGACAGGGGGGCTGAAGCTTTCTTT

D gene: .
clone size: .
V gene: TRBV21-1
J gene: TRBJ2-7
CDR3 protein: CASSKASETYEQYF
CDR3 DNA: TGTGCCAGCAGCAAAGCTTCGGAGACCTACGAGCAGTACTTC

D gene: .
clone size: .
V gene: TRBV19
J gene: TRBJ1-2
CDR3 protein: CASSPQVPSGGYTF
CDR3 DNA: TGTGCCAGTAGCCCGCAGGTCCCCTCGGGGGGCTACACCTTC

D gene: .
clone size: .
V gene: TRBV3-1/TRBV3-2
J gene: TRBJ2-7
CDR3 protein: CASSQVEGYEQYF
CDR3 DNA: TGTGCCAGCAGCCAAGTTGAGGGCTACGAGCAGTACTTC

D gene: TRBD2
clone size: once
V gene: TRBV7-3
J gene: TRBJ2-1
CDR3 protein: CASSLLAGGLNEQFF
CDR3 DNA: TGTGCCAGCAGCCTTCTAGCGGGGGGCCTCAATGAGCAGTTCTTC

D gene: .
clone size: .
V gene: TRBV28
J gene: TRBJ2-7
CDR3 protein: CASSHDSFYEQYF
CDR3 DNA: TGTGCCAGCAGTCATGACAGTTTCTACGAGCAGTACTTC

D gene: TRBD1
clone size: .
V gene: TRBV29-1
J gene: TRBJ1-2
CDR3 protein: CSVGQGVYGYTF
CDR3 DNA: TGCAGCGTAGGACAGGGAGTGTACGGCTACACCTTC

D gene: .
clone size: .
V gene: TRBV19
J gene: TRBJ2-3
CDR3 protein: CASSIGLQLDTQYF
CDR3 DNA: TGTGCCAGTAGTATAGGACTCCAGCTGGATACGCAGTATTTT

D gene: .
clone size: .
V gene: TRBV20-1
J gene: TRBJ1-5
CDR3 protein: CSASAGRNQPQHF
CDR3 DNA: TGCAGTGCTAGTGCAGGGCGCAATCAGCCCCAGCATTTT

D gene: .
clone size: .
V gene: TRBV30
J gene: TRBJ2-2
CDR3 protein: CAWSVTLGRRRDTGELFF
CDR3 DNA: TGTGCCTGGAGTGTTACGTTAGGGAGGCGACGGGACACCGGGGAGCTGTTTTTT

D gene: TRBD1
clone size: .
V gene: TRBV5-1
J gene: TRBJ2-5
CDR3 protein: CASSAQGVEETQYF
CDR3 DNA: TGCGCCAGCAGCGCGCAGGGGGTAGAAGAGACCCAGTACTTC

D gene: .
clone size: .
V gene: TRBV7-3
J gene: TRBJ1-5
CDR3 protein: CASAAGERQPQHF
CDR3 DNA: TGTGCCAGCGCAGCGGGGGAGCGGCAGCCCCAGCATTTT

D gene: .
clone size: .
V gene: TRBV5-6
J gene: TRBJ2-7
CDR3 protein: CASSLASEPNYEQYF
CDR3 DNA: TGTGCCAGCAGCTTGGCTTCAGAACCGAACTACGAGCAGTACTTC

D gene: .
clone size: many
V gene: TRBV19
J gene: TRBJ1-3
CDR3 protein: CASSKQGSGNTIYF
CDR3 DNA: TGTGCCAGTAGTAAACAGGGCTCTGGAAACACCATATATTTT

D gene: TRBD1
clone size: .
V gene: TRBV4-2
J gene: TRBJ1-1
CDR3 protein: CASSQPGQGDTEAFF
CDR3 DNA: TGTGCCAGCAGCCAACCGGGACAGGGGGACACTGAAGCTTTCTTT

D gene: TRBD2
clone size: .
V gene: TRBV6-1
J gene: TRBJ2-7
CDR3 protein: CASSDRWTSSEQYF
CDR3 DNA: TGTGCCAGCAGTGACCGGTGGACTAGCTCCGAGCAGTACTTC

D gene: TRBD2
clone size: .
V gene: TRBV3-1/TRBV3-2
J gene: TRBJ2-7
CDR3 protein: CASSQVPSGSRSSEQYF
CDR3 DNA: TGTGCCAGCAGCCAAGTCCCTAGCGGGAGTCGGTCTTCCGAGCAGTACTTC

D gene: TRBD2
clone size: .
V gene: TRBV15
J gene: TRBJ2-3
CDR3 protein: CATTPRGLAGILNTDTQYF
CDR3 DNA: TGTGCCACCACCCCCAGGGGACTAGCGGGGATTCTGAACACAGATACGCAGTATTTT

D gene: TRBD2
clone size: .
V gene: TRBV7-6
J gene: TRBJ2-1
CDR3 protein: CASSSLAGVYNEQFF
CDR3 DNA: TGTGCCAGCAGCTCGCTAGCGGGAGTCTACAATGAGCAGTTCTTC

D gene: .
clone size: .
V gene: TRBV5-5
J gene: TRBJ2-2
CDR3 protein: CASSLARGTNTGELFF
CDR3 DNA: TGTGCCAGCAGCTTGGCGAGAGGAACGAACACCGGGGAGCTGTTTTTT

D gene: TRBD1
clone size: .
V gene: TRBV11-1
J gene: TRBJ1-5
CDR3 protein: CASSPGQGANQPQHF
CDR3 DNA: TGTGCCAGCAGCCCCGGCCAGGGGGCAAATCAGCCCCAGCATTTT

D gene: .
clone size: .
V gene: TRBV18
J gene: TRBJ1-5
CDR3 protein: CASSPATNSNQPQHF
CDR3 DNA: TGTGCCAGCTCACCAGCGACAAATAGCAATCAGCCCCAGCATTTT

D gene: .
clone size: .
V gene: TRBV5-1
J gene: TRBJ2-7
CDR3 protein: CASSLASSSYEQYF
CDR3 DNA: TGCGCCAGCAGCTTGGCTAGCTCCTCCTACGAGCAGTACTTC

D gene: TRBD2
clone size: .
V gene: TRBV5-6
J gene: TRBJ2-1
CDR3 protein: CASSYTSGNNNEQFF
CDR3 DNA: TGTGCCAGCAGCTATACTAGCGGGAATAACAATGAGCAGTTCTTC

D gene: .
clone size: .
V gene: TRBV10-3
J gene: TRBJ1-4
CDR3 protein: CAISETLPGETNEKLFF
CDR3 DNA: TGTGCCATCAGTGAGACGCTACCCGGGGAGACTAATGAAAAACTGTTTTTT

D gene: TRBD1
clone size: .
V gene: TRBV5-1
J gene: TRBJ2-7
CDR3 protein: CASSPSGQGYEQYF
CDR3 DNA: TGCGCCAGCAGCCCATCGGGACAGGGGTACGAGCAGTACTTC

D gene: .
clone size: .
V gene: TRBV7-8
J gene: TRBJ2-7
CDR3 protein: CASSPATRIYEQYF
CDR3 DNA: TGTGCCAGCAGCCCAGCTACTAGGATCTACGAGCAGTACTTC

D gene: .
clone size: .
V gene: TRBV29-1
J gene: TRBJ2-1
CDR3 protein: CSVEDGLGFRDNEQFF
CDR3 DNA: TGCAGCGTTGAAGATGGGTTGGGGTTTCGGGATAATGAGCAGTTCTTC

D gene: .
clone size: few
V gene: TRBV27
J gene: TRBJ1-5
CDR3 protein: CASSLIGSGNQPQHF
CDR3 DNA: TGTGCCAGCAGTTTAATAGGGAGTGGCAATCAGCCCCAGCATTTT

D gene: TRBD2
clone size: .
V gene: TRBV5-1
J gene: TRBJ2-7
CDR3 protein: CASSLVTSGIFHEQYF
CDR3 DNA: TGCGCCAGCAGCTTAGTAACTAGCGGGATTTTTCACGAGCAGTACTTC

D gene: .
clone size: .
V gene: TRBV5-1
J gene: TRBJ2-7
CDR3 protein: CASSPDISEQYF
CDR3 DNA: TGCGCCAGCAGCCCGGACATCTCCGAGCAGTACTTC

D gene: TRBD1
clone size: .
V gene: TRBV6-5
J gene: TRBJ2-5
CDR3 protein: CASSMDRVMETQYF
CDR3 DNA: TGTGCCAGCAGCATGGACAGGGTTATGGAGACCCAGTACTTC

D gene: .
clone size: .
V gene: TRBV5-1
J gene: TRBJ1-3
CDR3 protein: CASSPETAFGNTIYF
CDR3 DNA: TGCGCCAGCAGCCCAGAGACAGCATTTGGAAACACCATATATTTT

D gene: TRBD2
clone size: .
V gene: TRBV15
J gene: TRBJ2-7
CDR3 protein: CATSRGLAGDLGSEQYF
CDR3 DNA: TGTGCCACCAGCAGAGGACTAGCGGGAGATCTTGGTAGCGAGCAGTACTTC

D gene: .
clone size: .
V gene: TRBV10-2
J gene: TRBJ1-2
CDR3 protein: CASRANTGNYGYTF
CDR3 DNA: TGCGCCAGCAGGGCAAATACAGGGAACTATGGCTACACCTTC

D gene: TRBD1
clone size: .
V gene: TRBV5-1
J gene: TRBJ1-1
CDR3 protein: CASRGGQGVPEAFF
CDR3 DNA: TGCGCCAGCAGGGGTGGACAGGGGGTACCTGAAGCTTTCTTT

D gene: .
clone size: .
V gene: TRBV23-1
J gene: TRBJ1-3
CDR3 protein: CASSQSHKTASGGNTIYF
CDR3 DNA: TGCGCCAGCAGTCAATCACATAAGACCGCCTCAGGGGGAAACACCATATATTTT

D gene: .
clone size: .
V gene: TRBV10-3
J gene: TRBJ2-7
CDR3 protein: CAISDSVLVRVRSYEQYF
CDR3 DNA: TGTGCCATCAGTGATTCCGTTTTGGTTCGGGTACGATCCTACGAGCAGTACTTC

D gene: TRBD1
clone size: .
V gene: TRBV5-1
J gene: TRBJ1-1
CDR3 protein: CASSWTGDKTEAFF
CDR3 DNA: TGCGCCAGCAGCTGGACAGGGGATAAGACTGAAGCTTTCTTT

D gene: TRBD1
clone size: once
V gene: TRBV6-5
J gene: TRBJ1-5
CDR3 protein: CASEGGQGFVQPQHF
CDR3 DNA: TGTGCCTCTGAGGGGGGACAGGGGTTTGTTCAGCCCCAGCATTTT

D gene: .
clone size: once
V gene: TRBV30
J gene: TRBJ2-7
CDR3 protein: CAWAGSSYEQYF
CDR3 DNA: TGTGCCTGGGCCGGGAGCTCCTACGAGCAGTACTTC

D gene: .
clone size: .
V gene: TRBV4-2
J gene: TRBJ2-7
CDR3 protein: CASSQDQEGTYEQYF
CDR3 DNA: TGTGCCAGCAGCCAAGATCAAGAGGGAACCTACGAGCAGTACTTC

D gene: .
clone size: large
V gene: TRBV9
J gene: TRBJ2-5
CDR3 protein: CASSSRRGGPLAETQYF
CDR3 DNA: TGTGCCAGCAGCTCCCGGAGAGGGGGACCCCTCGCGGAGACCCAGTACTTC

D gene: TRBD1
clone size: few
V gene: TRBV7-2
J gene: TRBJ2-3
CDR3 protein: CASSLGQEDTDTQYF
CDR3 DNA: TGTGCCAGCAGCTTGGGACAGGAAGATACAGATACGCAGTATTTT